This T cell receptor (beta chain) was found in a study of blood T cell repertoires in COVID-19. Study as a whole: T cells, B-cell-depleted T cells, or PBMCs supplied cDNA or gDNA.

CDR1 MGHDK and CDR2 SYGVNS come from the germline V gene. Trimming cost V 6 bases and J 4 bases; bases outside gene matches: 5. CDR3 length: 14 residues. Authors' data handling: The assay estimated nucleated cells by amplifying reference gene primers. The assay was immunoSEQ multiplex PCR, and TCRdb's table has in-frame clones only and misses some. V and J calls and clone size are as listed in that table; D and trimming were resolved from the DNA. Of 15,000 to 20,000 clones listed, around 88% are singletons. The chain links TRBV25-1 to TRBJ2-3; 9 bases align to TRBD1. The specimen was peripheral blood. The TCR sequence derives from a human donor in a cohort sampled during active COVID-19. CDR3 bases: TGTGCCAGCAGCGGGACAGGGTGGGCAGATACGCAGTATTTT. It codes for CASSGTGWADTQYF.